This TCR beta chain was sequenced in a study of T cell repertoires in cytomegalovirus infection. Study details: The study used recently identified HLA-C-restricted and well-studied HLA-B-restricted CMV epitopes.

This clonotype has only a few counts. Its antigen remains unidentified. TCRdb processed the reads anew with MiXCR; each CDR3 protein has one entry. The data contain a few hundred thousand distinct CDR3 sequences, 40% of them seen just once; the ten biggest clones take up roughly 50%. The germline V gene has CDR1 MNHNS and CDR2 SASEGT. CDR3 size: 15 residues. With 7 bases clipped from V and 2 bases from J, the junction kept 7 bases outside the gene matches. The sequence came from a human donor in good health (CMV status not recorded). Some clones in this sample may be carry-over from other donors' samples. Source: cultured PBMCs, taken from culture after CMV antigen stimulation. V usage is TRBV6-1 and J usage is TRBJ2-7; 11 bases are shared with TRBD2. Here the CDR3 DNA reads TGTGCCAGCATTAAAACTAGCGGGAGTACCTACGAGCAGTACTTC. It codes for CASIKTSGSTYEQYF.